There are a few counts of the clone carrying this T cell receptor beta chain. Its matching antigen is unknown. The data stem from a study of T cell repertoires in cytomegalovirus infection. Study information: Selected CMV epitopes included recently identified HLA-C-restricted ones as well as well-studied HLA-B-restricted ones. Indications came from public TCR beta signatures; they pointed to CMV infection and to a matching HLA type. General study points: The response measured ex vivo was dominated by TCR beta clonotypes (HLA-C-restricted and CMV-specific). Of the TCR beta families, the public ones yielded a cumulative frequency that identified carriers of CMV plus the relevant HLA.

TCRdb analysed the reads with MiXCR anew, one entry per CDR3 protein. The sample has around 800,000 distinct CDR3 sequences, 30% to 35% seen once. The CDR3 covers 14 residues. CDR1 MNHEY and CDR2 SMNVEV come from the germline V gene (reference sequence). Trimming removed 6 bases at V and 8 bases at J, with 19 bases between. The sequencing used cultured CD8+ T cells from PBMCs, collected from culture after CMV antigen stimulation. The V call is TRBV27, the J call TRBJ1-2, with D perhaps matching TRBD1 (6 bases). The TCR sequence derives from a human donor in good health (CMV status not recorded). Some clones in this sample may be carry-over from other donors' samples. CDR3 DNA: TGTGCCAGCAGCCCCTCAATGTTACAGGGAGGCTACACCTTC. Amino acids: CASSPSMLQGGYTF.